This TCR beta chain was captured by sequencing in a study of shared clonotypes between healthy human individuals. Study-level background: A couple of women and a few men aged 18 to 49 made up the donors.

The unsorted PBMC replicate PCRs were performed with about 300 ng DNA, some 30,000 T cell genomes. Sequencing was performed on unsorted PBMC DNA using ten immunoSEQ deep assay plates. The protocol was immunoSEQ multiplex PCR, while the TCRdb copy is restricted to in-frame clones and leaves out a portion. The sample lists 450,000 to 550,000 clones, more than 65% occurring once. Only Caucasian adults living in Nashville, Tennessee served as donors. The sequencing sample was made of PBMCs. The TCR comes from a woman in her 40s in good health. Some clones in this sample may be carry-over from other donors' samples.

In DNA, the CDR3 is TGCGCCAGCAGCTCGGTGGGGGCCATGGGGACTGAAGCTTTCTTT. This translates into CASSSVGAMGTEAFF. The gene calls are TRBV5-1 and TRBJ1-1, with D perhaps TRBD1 (6 bases). Germline assignment: CDR1 SGHRS and CDR2 YFSETQ. With 3 bases removed from V and 5 bases from J, the gap between germline ends came to 17 bases. This CDR3 comprises 15 residues.